Shown below are 27 T cell receptor beta chains from a single sample sequenced in a study of CD8+ T cells in alopecia areata. The sequencing template was cDNA reverse transcribed from extracted RNA. Generated by immunoSEQ multiplex PCR, the TCRdb table keeps only in-frame clones and is missing some. Of about 4,200 clones listed, under 70% are singletons. The sequenced sample consisted of skin. Receptor source: a human donor in good health.

This chain connects TRBV5-1 to TRBJ2-7; D not certain. Germline CDR1 and CDR2: SGHRS and YFSETQ. V was trimmed by 4 bases and J by 4 bases, leaving 9 bases between them. The CDR3 contains 12 residues. CDR3 coding DNA: TGCGCCAGCAGCCTTACTCGTTACGAGCAGTACTTC. It yields the protein CASSLTRYEQYF.

This clone came up a few times. This chain joins TRBV19 and TRBJ1-2; D call uncertain. Germline V gives CDR1 LNHDA, CDR2 SQIVND (reference sequence). V lost 9 bases and J lost 10, with 21 bases in between. The CDR3 consists of 13 residues. The CDR3 region is CASKDTTHPPYTF. The DNA for the CDR3 is TGTGCCAGCAAAGACACGACCCACCCTCCCTACACCTTC.

The genes are TRBV7-9 and TRBJ2-7; 7 positions match TRBD2. V lost 4 bases and J lost 8; bases outside the gene matches: 17. This CDR3 comprises 16 residues. CDR1 and CDR2 (germline): SEHNR, FQNEAQ (reference sequence). The CDR3 DNA follows: TGTGCCAGCAGCTCGTCCGATAGTGGCGGGAGAAGGCAGCAGTACTTC. Translating it yields CASSSSDSGGRRQQYF.

The chain is built from TRBV5-1 and TRBJ2-1; no firm D call. In germline, CDR1 is SGHRS, CDR2 YFSETQ. V was pared by 0 bases and J by 4 bases, with 14 bases between. The CDR3 runs to 16 residues. The CDR3 here is CASSLDSGIGYNEQFF. CDR3 DNA: TGCGCCAGCAGCTTGGATTCCGGAATAGGGTACAATGAGCAGTTCTTC.

The rearrangement uses TRBV6-5 and TRBJ1-5; D unclear. CDR1 is MNHEY, CDR2 SVGAGI, per germline. V dropped 0 bases and J dropped 2 bases, with 2 bases sitting between them. The length of the CDR3 is 13 residues. CDR3 sequence: CASSYSRNQPQHF. The CDR3 nucleotides read TGTGCCAGCAGTTACTCGCGCAATCAGCCCCAGCATTTT.

The chain carries TRBV7-6 and TRBJ2-2; TRBD1 might be the D (6 bases). The V end lost 5 bases, the J end lost 2 bases, and 15 bases lay between the germline ends. CDR1 SGHVS and CDR2 FNYEAQ come from the germline V gene. The CDR3 sequence is 16 residues long. In DNA form, the CDR3 reads TGTGCCAGCAGCCTCATAGGGGGAGATAACACCGGGGAGCTGTTTTTT. Protein sequence: CASSLIGGDNTGELFF.

V is TRBV6-1 and J is TRBJ1-1; D is unresolved. Germline CDR1 and CDR2: MNHNS and SASEGT. The V end was cut by 0 bases, the J end by 1 base, with 3 bases between. This CDR3 comprises 13 residues. The DNA for the CDR3 is TGTGCCAGCAGTGAAGCGGAGAACACTGAAGCTTTCTTT. It yields the protein CASSEAENTEAFF.

This rearrangement joins TRBV5-1 to TRBJ2-3; possible D gene TRBD2, 6 bases. The germline V gene encodes CDR1 SGHRS and CDR2 YFSETQ. V lost 1 base and J 4 bases, leaving 13 bases between the germline ends. CDR3 length: 15 amino acids. DNA for the CDR3: TGCGCCAGCAGCTTGTCGGGACTGAAATCAGATACGCAGTATTTT. It encodes CASSLSGLKSDTQYF.

This clone was recorded a few times. The rearrangement links TRBV6-5 to TRBJ2-1; 11 nucleotides match TRBD2. Germline trimming cut 4 bases from V and 8 bases from J; bases unmatched to any gene: 7. This CDR3 contains 15 residues. Germline V lookup: CDR1 MNHEY, CDR2 SVGAGI. The CDR3 DNA follows: TGTGCCAGCAGTTCCCCGACTAGCGGGAAATATGAGCAGTTCTTC. Its translation: CASSSPTSGKYEQFF.

The J gene is TRBJ2-7, the V gene TRBV5-5; 7 nucleotides match TRBD2. V dropped 1 base and J dropped 3; count of bases not matched to a gene: 4. The germline CDR1 and CDR2 sequences are SGHKS and YYEKEE (reference sequence). The CDR3 sequence is 14 residues long. For the CDR3, the DNA is TGTGCCAGCAGCTTGCTGCGGGAGCGCTACGAGCAGTACTTC. Its protein is CASSLLRERYEQYF.

This clone was observed a single time. The chain couples TRBV4-3 to TRBJ2-1, with D possibly TRBD1 on 6 matching bases. Germline CDR1 and CDR2: LGHNA and YSLEER. The CDR3 has 14 amino acids. V was trimmed by 1 base and J by 6 bases, leaving 10 bases between them. The CDR3 DNA is TGCGCCAGCAGCCAAGCTAGGGGGACCAATGAGCAGTTCTTC. This encodes CASSQARGTNEQFF.

This clone was detected only a few times. This chain uses TRBV5-1 with TRBJ2-1; weak D call: TRBD1 (6 bases). Germline V gives CDR1 SGHRS, CDR2 YFSETQ. The CDR3 sequence is 14 residues long. Trimming shortened V by 5 bases and J by 0 bases, and 9 bases separated the two germline ends. As DNA, the CDR3 is TGCGCCAGCAGTCGACAGGACTCCTACAATGAGCAGTTCTTC. Translating gives CASSRQDSYNEQFF.

This clone showed up just a few times. An end of the junction does not agree with germline; a read error may underlie this. The chain joins TRBV6-6 to TRBJ2-5; TRBD1 aligns across 9 bases. The CDR3 extends over 15 amino acids. CDR1 is MNHNY, CDR2 SVGAGI, per germline (reference sequence). CDR3 sequence: CAISELGQGQETQYF. Here the CDR3 DNA reads TGTGCCATCAGTGAGTTGGGACAGGGCCAAGAGACCCAGTACTTC.

The chain combines TRBV10-3 with TRBJ2-5, with TRBD1 matching over 7 bases. The CDR3 sequence is 13 residues long. Per the germline V gene, CDR1 is ENHRY and CDR2 is SYGVKD. V lost 5 bases and J lost 1; bases outside the gene matches: 1. The CDR3 DNA reads as TGTGCCATCAGTTGGACAGGCCAAGAGACCCAGTACTTC. This encodes CAISWTGQETQYF.

V usage is TRBV6-1 and J usage is TRBJ2-3; 8 positions agree with TRBD2. Germline V gene data show CDR1 as MNHNS and CDR2 as SASEGT. With V trimmed by 2 bases and J by 5 bases, 6 bases remained unmatched. This CDR3 has 15 amino acids. CDR3 loop: CASSEFKGLVDTQYF. For the CDR3, the DNA is TGTGCCAGCAGTGAATTTAAGGGACTAGTAGATACGCAGTATTTT.

The rearrangement joins TRBV5-1 to TRBJ2-5; 8 bases line up with TRBD1. With V trimmed by 5 bases and J by 4 bases, 4 bases remained unmatched. This CDR3 is 13 amino acids long. The germline gives CDR1 SGHRS, CDR2 YFSETQ. The CDR3 coding sequence is TGCGCCAGCAGTCGGACAGGGAGAGAGACCCAGTACTTC. Its translation: CASSRTGRETQYF.

This clone came up once. The rearrangement links TRBV5-5 to TRBJ2-5; D unclear. The CDR3 is 15 residues long. V lost 1 base to trimming and J lost 2 bases, with 12 bases between them. CDR1 and CDR2 (germline): SGHKS, YYEKEE (reference sequence). CDR3 sequence (DNA): TGTGCCAGCAGCTTGCGCTTCGGTCTACAAGAGACCCAGTACTTC. Translating gives CASSLRFGLQETQYF.

The chain is built from TRBV7-9 and TRBJ1-1; 7 nucleotides align to TRBD1. The CDR3 is 16 amino acids. J gave up 0 bases and V 3 bases, and 7 bases lay outside the gene matches. Looked up from germline, CDR1 is SEHNR and CDR2 is FQNEAQ (reference sequence). CDR3 coding DNA: TGTGCCAGCAGCTTGGGACAGACGGAGATGAACACTGAAGCTTTCTTT. Protein sequence: CASSLGQTEMNTEAFF. The entire variable domain, with the rest obtained from reference TRBV7-9 and TRBJ1-1, is as follows: DTGVSQNPRHKITKRGQNVTFRCDPISEHNRLYWYRQTLGQGPEFLTYFQNEAQLEKSRLLSDRFSAERPKGSFSTLEIQRTEQGDSAMYLCASSLGQTEMNTEAFFGQGTRLTVV.

The chain employs TRBV11-2 and TRBJ1-3; tentatively, D is TRBD1 (6 bases). Trimming left V 2 bases short and J 3 bases short, with 17 bases between. CDR1 is SGHAT, CDR2 FQNNGV, per germline. The CDR3 has 17 amino acids. This chain's CDR3 is CASSLQGSGDIGNTIYF. The CDR3 DNA sequence: TGTGCCAGCAGCTTACAGGGCTCAGGGGACATTGGAAACACCATATATTTT.

This chain connects TRBV6-1 to TRBJ2-5, with 10 bases lining up with TRBD1. Germline V gene sequence: CDR1 MNHNS, CDR2 SASEGT. The V and J ends lost 4 bases and 2 bases, in that order; junction bases with no gene match: 1. CDR3 length: 14 residues. The CDR3 reads CASSGQGAQETQYF. The CDR3, as DNA: TGTGCCAGCAGTGGACAGGGGGCGCAAGAGACCCAGTACTTC.

Concerning this clone itself: This is likely an artifact of a read error, given a far larger clone one base away. The chain has TRBV5-1 and TRBJ2-7, with D maybe TRBD1 (6 bases). V was cut by 4 bases and J by 3 bases, with 17 bases left in between. Germline CDR1 is SGHRS and CDR2 is YFSETQ. The CDR3 totals 15 residues. In nucleotides, the CDR3 is TGCGCCAGCAGCGCCCAATCGGGACACAGCTACGAGCAGTACTTC. It codes for CASSAQSGHSYEQYF.

This rearrangement joins TRBV5-5 to TRBJ2-3; D is undetermined. The CDR3 is 18 amino acids. V gave up 2 bases and J gave up 2 bases, with 21 bases separating them. Germline CDR1 reads SGHKS; CDR2 reads YYEKEE (reference sequence). Written as DNA, the CDR3 is TGTGCCAGCAGCTTCGTGGCAATAGTAGGCACAAACACAGATACGCAGTATTTT. Its protein is CASSFVAIVGTNTDTQYF.

This clone came up once. The chain employs TRBV10-2 and TRBJ2-7; 13 bases match TRBD2. Per germline, CDR1 WSHSY and CDR2 SAAADI. V was pared by 2 bases and J by 2 bases, with 9 bases of the junction left unmatched. The CDR3 extends over 18 amino acids. CDR3 amino acids: CASSEPLGLAGAPYEQYF. CDR3 nucleotide sequence: TGCGCCAGCAGTGAGCCCCTAGGACTAGCGGGAGCTCCCTACGAGCAGTACTTC.

This sequence joins TRBV7-3 and TRBJ2-7, with TRBD2 as a possible D gene (6 bases). V lost 2 bases, J lost 2 bases, and 13 bases lay in between. The CDR3 totals 15 residues. Germline V CDR1 and CDR2: SGHTA, FQGTGA. Here the CDR3 reads CASSLAGSTPYEQYF. CDR3 DNA: TGTGCCAGCAGCTTAGCGGGGAGCACTCCCTACGAGCAGTACTTC.

V is TRBV5-1 and J is TRBJ1-5; D is unresolved. Germline V gene sequence: CDR1 SGHRS, CDR2 YFSETQ. The CDR3 is made up of 14 amino acids. V was cut by 0 bases and J by 3 bases, with 7 bases left in between. The CDR3 coding sequence is TGCGCCAGCAGCTTGGACGGGCTCAATCAGCCCCAGCATTTT. This gives the protein CASSLDGLNQPQHF.

The chain has TRBV19 and TRBJ2-5, with 13 bases that match TRBD2. J was trimmed by 2 bases and V by 6 bases; bases with no gene match: 15. Per the germline V gene, CDR1 is LNHDA and CDR2 is SQIVND (reference sequence). This CDR3 contains 19 residues. This CDR3 is CASRRTGTSGRARQETQYF. The CDR3 DNA follows: TGTGCCAGTAGGCGGACAGGTACTAGCGGGAGGGCCAGGCAAGAGACCCAGTACTTC.

CDR3 bases: TGTGCCACCAGCAGAAGGACAGGGAGTTATAGCAATCAGCCCCAGCATTTT. Residues: CATSRRTGSYSNQPQHF. This chain connects TRBV15 to TRBJ1-5, with 8 bases aligning to TRBD1. Per germline, CDR1 LNHNV and CDR2 YYDKDF (reference sequence). This CDR3 has 17 residues. V lost 2 bases and J lost 0; bases outside the gene matches: 6.